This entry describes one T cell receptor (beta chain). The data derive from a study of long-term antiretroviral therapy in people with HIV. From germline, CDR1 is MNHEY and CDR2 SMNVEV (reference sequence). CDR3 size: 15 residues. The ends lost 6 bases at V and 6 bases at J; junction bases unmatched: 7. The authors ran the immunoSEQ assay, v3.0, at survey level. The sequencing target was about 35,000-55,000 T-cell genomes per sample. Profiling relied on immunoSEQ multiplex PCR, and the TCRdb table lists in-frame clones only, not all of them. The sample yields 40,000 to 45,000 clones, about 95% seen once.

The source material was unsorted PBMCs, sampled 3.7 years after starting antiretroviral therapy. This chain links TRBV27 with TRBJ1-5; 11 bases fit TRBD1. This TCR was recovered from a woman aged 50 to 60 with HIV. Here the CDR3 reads CASRLGQGGGQPQHF. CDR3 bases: TGTGCCAGCAGACTGGGACAGGGGGGAGGTCAGCCCCAGCATTTT.